The rows below give T cell receptor beta chains drawn from one sample of a study of blood T cells in healthy people across ages. TCRdb reanalysed the 5' RACE reads using MiXCR and keeps one entry per CDR3 protein. This sample carries 630,000 or so distinct CDR3 sequences, about 28% of them seen once, and the ten largest clones take around 14%. The sequencing sample was made of blood. The receptor source for this set is a woman of 80 years or more in good health. Both conserved end residues are part of each CDR3. A D gene is named only where the DNA matches it firmly. Size tells how often a clone was seen (once, few, many) or the class of an expanded clone, and some rows leave it out.

-	many	TRBV7-2	TRBJ1-3	CASSYTAGNTIYF	TGTGCCAGCAGCTACACTGCTGGAAACACCATATATTTT
-	many	TRBV11-2	TRBJ2-1	CASSSGGGWGDEQFF	TGTGCCAGCAGCTCTGGAGGGGGCTGGGGAGATGAGCAGTTCTTC
-	-	TRBV7-2	TRBJ2-1	CASSLNPVGDEQFF	TGTGCCAGCAGCTTAAATCCGGTGGGGGATGAGCAGTTCTTC
-	few	TRBV28	TRBJ2-7	CASGTIDEQYF	TGTGCCAGCGGGACAATCGACGAGCAGTACTTC
TRBD1	many	TRBV4-3	TRBJ2-3	CASSQTGNTLDTQYF	TGCGCCAGCAGCCAGACAGGGAACACGTTGGATACGCAGTATTTT
TRBD1	-	TRBV9	TRBJ1-1	CASSRDRVGNTEAFF	TGTGCCAGCAGCCGGGACAGGGTCGGCAACACTGAAGCTTTCTTT
TRBD1	few	TRBV27	TRBJ2-7	CASSLKSTWDRGLNEQYF	TGTGCCAGCAGCCTTAAATCAACCTGGGACAGGGGGCTTAACGAGCAGTACTTC
TRBD1	many	TRBV20-1	TRBJ1-2	CSARADRGRGYTF	TGCAGTGCTAGAGCGGACAGGGGGCGCGGCTACACCTTC
-	many	TRBV30	TRBJ1-2	CAWTGRYSGGYTF	TGTGCCTGGACAGGTCGCTACAGTGGTGGCTACACCTTC
-	-	TRBV27	TRBJ1-5	CASRLQGNSQPQHF	TGTGCCAGCAGGTTACAGGGTAATAGTCAGCCCCAGCATTTT
TRBD1	-	TRBV5-1	TRBJ2-7	CASSPTDRDDYEQYF	TGCGCCAGCAGCCCCACGGACAGGGACGACTACGAGCAGTACTTC
TRBD1	-	TRBV30	TRBJ2-7	CAWTTGSSYEQYF	TGTGCCTGGACGACAGGGAGCTCCTACGAGCAGTACTTC
TRBD2	-	TRBV6-5	TRBJ2-6	CASSYQSSGAGPGANVLTF	TGTGCCAGCAGTTACCAAAGTAGCGGGGCAGGGCCCGGGGCCAACGTCCTGACTTTC
TRBD1	-	TRBV20-1	TRBJ2-7	CSARIRDSYEQYF	TGCAGTGCTAGAATCCGGGACAGCTACGAGCAGTACTTC
-	many	TRBV20-1	TRBJ1-2	CSAPRPYGYTF	TGCAGTGCTCCACGACCCTATGGCTACACCTTC
TRBD1	few	TRBV6-2/TRBV6-3	TRBJ1-1	CASSSYGTANTEAFF	TGTGCCAGCAGCTCGTACGGGACAGCGAACACTGAAGCTTTCTTT
-	many	TRBV7-2	TRBJ1-6	CASSSIGWNSPLHF	TGTGCCAGCAGCTCCATCGGGTGGAATTCACCCCTCCACTTT
TRBD1	-	TRBV5-5	TRBJ2-7	CASSPGQGRGEQYF	TGTGCCAGCAGCCCGGGACAGGGGCGCGGGGAGCAGTACTTC
TRBD1	few	TRBV6-2/TRBV6-3	TRBJ2-5	CASSYLGQGRRNEQYF	TGTGCCAGCAGTTACCTAGGACAGGGTCGTCGGAATGAGCAGTACTTC
-	-	TRBV30	TRBJ1-3	CAWRNRETGNTIYF	TGTGCCTGGCGAAACAGGGAAACTGGAAACACCATATATTTT
-	many	TRBV5-1	TRBJ2-1	CASRANRISYNEQFF	TGCGCCAGCAGGGCTAACAGAATCTCCTACAATGAGCAGTTCTTC
-	-	TRBV30	TRBJ2-7	CAWSMGICEQYF	TGTGCCTGGTCTATGGGAATTTGCGAGCAGTACTTC
-	many	TRBV24-1	TRBJ2-3	CATSDGTSTDTQYF	TGTGCCACCAGTGACGGGACTTCCACAGATACGCAGTATTTT
TRBD2	-	TRBV4-2	TRBJ2-2	CASGQRRGGHPNTGELFF	TGTGCCAGCGGCCAAAGGCGGGGGGGGCACCCGAACACCGGGGAGCTGTTTTTT
TRBD1	-	TRBV3-1	TRBJ1-6	CASSQGDRDLSLHF	TGTGCCAGCAGCCAAGGGGACAGGGACCTGTCCCTCCACTTT
-	-	TRBV7-9	TRBJ1-5	CASSLALSPQHF	TGTGCCAGCAGCTTAGCCCTATCTCCCCAGCATTTT
-	many	TRBV5-1	TRBJ1-1	CASSLGRTVNTEAFF	TGTGCCAGCAGCTTAGGTCGAACAGTGAACACTGAAGCTTTCTTT
-	many	TRBV9	TRBJ2-5	CASSVQSGAGTQYF	TGTGCCAGCAGCGTCCAATCGGGGGCGGGGACCCAGTACTTC
TRBD2	-	TRBV7-2	TRBJ2-3	CVSSSGLSGGPRTDTQYF	TGTGTCAGCAGCTCGGGACTATCGGGGGGGCCTCGCACAGATACGCAGTATTTT
-	-	TRBV10-3	TRBJ2-7	CAIRAEGGSYNEQYF	TGTGCCATCAGGGCTGAAGGGGGTTCCTACAATGAGCAGTACTTC
-	-	TRBV20-1	TRBJ1-1	CSATRPTTGSNTEAFF	TGCAGTGCCACACGCCCCACAACAGGGTCGAACACTGAAGCTTTCTTT
-	few	TRBV6-1	TRBJ1-2	CASSSGARYGYTF	TGTGCCAGCAGTTCCGGGGCCCGCTATGGCTACACCTTC
TRBD1	many	TRBV5-1	TRBJ1-2	CASSLGTGTHNYGYTF	TGCGCCAGCAGCTTGGGGACAGGCACACATAACTATGGCTACACCTTC
TRBD1	-	TRBV2	TRBJ1-5	CASNAGGGQPQHF	TGTGCCAGCAATGCAGGGGGAGGTCAGCCCCAGCATTTT
-	many	TRBV30	TRBJ1-2	CAWSLGGDNYGYTF	TGTGCCTGGAGCTTGGGGGGAGATAACTATGGCTACACCTTC
-	many	TRBV30	TRBJ2-7	CAWGILSEQYF	TGTGCCTGGGGTATCTTAAGCGAGCAGTACTTC
-	-	TRBV5-1	TRBJ1-6	CASSFFSTSGVTSSYNSPLHF	TGCGCCAGCAGTTTTTTTTCGACAAGTGGGGTTACAAGCTCCTATAATTCACCCCTCCACTTT
-	few	TRBV6-2/TRBV6-3	TRBJ2-6	CASSYSDSGANVRTF	TGTGCCAGCAGTTACAGTGACTCTGGGGCCAACGTCCGGACTTTC
-	many	TRBV10-3	TRBJ1-5	CAAKGAGDNQPQHF	TGTGCTGCAAAAGGAGCAGGGGACAATCAGCCCCAGCATTTT
TRBD2	few	TRBV9	TRBJ2-3	CASSVLSGGAGTDTQYF	TGTGCCAGCAGCGTCCTCAGCGGGGGGGCGGGCACAGATACGCAGTATTTT
-	many	TRBV12-3/TRBV12-4	TRBJ1-2	CASSPDGRGYTF	TGTGCCAGCAGCCCGGACGGGAGGGGCTACACCTTC
-	-	TRBV20-1	TRBJ2-5	CSARSGEAGEETQYF	TGCAGCGCTAGGAGTGGGGAAGCAGGGGAAGAGACCCAGTACTTC
TRBD1	many	TRBV7-3	TRBJ2-1	CASSSQGSDTVSYNEQFF	TGTGCCAGCAGCTCACAGGGGTCCGATACGGTATCCTACAATGAGCAGTTCTTC
TRBD2	-	TRBV7-8	TRBJ2-1	CASSFLAGGYEQFF	TGTGCCAGCAGCTTCCTAGCGGGGGGGTATGAGCAGTTCTTC
-	-	TRBV29-1	TRBJ2-4	CSVEKGSGGALGNEQYF	TGCAGCGTTGAGAAGGGTAGTGGGGGGGCCTTGGGCAATGAGCAGTACTTC
-	-	TRBV5-5	TRBJ2-5	CASSLGGRQYF	TGTGCCAGCAGCTTGGGGGGGAGGCAGTACTTC
-	many	TRBV29-1	TRBJ2-5	CSVEKAGLKTQYF	TGCAGCGTTGAAAAGGCAGGGCTTAAGACCCAGTACTTC
TRBD1	few	TRBV7-2	TRBJ1-1	CASSPRQGPQSNTEAFF	TGTGCCAGCAGCCCGCGACAGGGGCCCCAATCGAACACTGAAGCTTTCTTT
-	-	TRBV29-1	TRBJ2-5	CSVEDPQGWKTQYF	TGCAGCGTTGAAGATCCACAGGGATGGAAGACCCAGTACTTC
TRBD2	many	TRBV20-1	TRBJ2-7	CSAKGLAGAPSYEQYF	TGCAGTGCCAAGGGACTAGCGGGGGCCCCTTCCTACGAGCAGTACTTC
TRBD1	many	TRBV7-8	TRBJ1-5	CASSLAATGTRGTLIQPQHF	TGTGCCAGCAGCTTAGCGGCGACAGGGACAAGGGGGACTTTAATCCAGCCCCAGCATTTT
-	many	TRBV4-1	TRBJ2-1	CASSQEPNNNEQFF	TGCGCCAGCAGCCAAGAACCTAACAACAATGAGCAGTTCTTC
-	many	TRBV4-1	TRBJ1-2	CASSQLGVGDNYGYTF	TGCGCCAGCAGCCAACTAGGGGTAGGGGATAACTATGGCTACACCTTC
-	many	TRBV6-6	TRBJ1-2	CASSLYGYTF	TGTGCCAGCAGCCTTTATGGCTACACCTTC
TRBD1	-	TRBV19	TRBJ2-7	CASSLEGQLREQYF	TGTGCCAGTAGCCTTGAGGGACAGTTACGCGAGCAGTACTTC
TRBD1	many	TRBV18	TRBJ2-5	CASSSRTGQETQYF	TGTGCCAGCAGCTCAAGGACAGGCCAAGAGACCCAGTACTTC
-	many	TRBV4-2	TRBJ1-1	CASSQERWAGGASSSMNTEAFF	TGTGCCAGCAGCCAAGAGAGATGGGCGGGCGGAGCCAGTTCCTCAATGAACACTGAAGCTTTCTTT
TRBD1	few	TRBV30	TRBJ1-5	CAWSKDRGREQPQHF	TGTGCCTGGAGCAAGGACAGGGGGCGCGAGCAGCCCCAGCATTTT
-	many	TRBV6-5	TRBJ1-2	CASTLDSAHGYTF	TGTGCCAGCACCCTGGACTCAGCTCATGGCTACACCTTC